These T cell receptor beta chains were read from a single sample in a study of T cells in Graves' hyperthyroidism and ophthalmopathy. MiXCR, run by TCRdb on the multiplex PCR reads, gives a single entry per CDR3 protein. This sample has under 650,000 distinct CDR3 sequences, with 15% to 20% found just once. The specimen sequenced was blood. All receptors come from a woman aged 30 to 39 with Graves' hyperthyroidism. Each CDR3 is given with its conserved first and last residue. D genes are given only for firm matches. Size is omitted from some rows. Given values are once, few, many or a class for expanded clones.

J	D	V	size	length	DNA	CDR3
TRBJ1-1	NA	TRBV27	NA	14	TGTGCCAGCAGTCCACACAGGGTTAACACTGAAGCTTTCTTT	CASSPHRVNTEAFF
TRBJ1-2	TRBD1	TRBV7-9	NA	14	TGTGCCAGCAGGTCCGGGACAGAGGTCTATGGCTACACCTTC	CASRSGTEVYGYTF
TRBJ2-2	NA	TRBV30	few	11	TGTGCCCGCGGGATGGGCGGGGAGCTGTTTTTT	CARGMGGELFF
TRBJ1-2	NA	TRBV20-1	few	11	TGCAGTGCTATGGACAGCTATGGCTACACCTTC	CSAMDSYGYTF
TRBJ2-4	NA	TRBV4-1	NA	17	TGCGCCAGCAGCCATGGCCGGGACTCAGCTTTCAAAAACATTCAGTACTTC	CASSHGRDSAFKNIQYF
TRBJ2-1	NA	TRBV9	many	15	TGTGCCAGCAGTGTCCAGGGGAGCTCCTACAATGAGCAGTTCTTC	CASSVQGSSYNEQFF
TRBJ1-6	NA	TRBV19	NA	16	TGTGCCAGTAGTATCACAATGGGACCCAGTAATTCACCCCTCCACTTT	CASSITMGPSNSPLHF
TRBJ1-2	NA	TRBV27	few	13	TGTGCCAGCAGTTTTTCTGGGGAGGAGGGCTACACCTTC	CASSFSGEEGYTF
TRBJ2-3	TRBD1	TRBV5-1	many	12	TGCCGACAGGGGGCAAGAGAAGATACGCAGTATTTT	CRQGAREDTQYF
TRBJ1-1	NA	TRBV18	once	13	TGTGCCAGCTCACCGCGGAGGGACACTGAAGCTTTCTTT	CASSPRRDTEAFF
TRBJ1-4	NA	TRBV6-1	NA	18	TGTGCCAGCACTACTATCAACAGGGTTGTATCAACTAATGAAAAACTGTTTTTT	CASTTINRVVSTNEKLFF
TRBJ2-3	NA	TRBV12-3/TRBV12-4	few	16	TGTGCCAGCAGTATAGAACCGGTAGGAAGCACAGATACGCAGTATTTT	CASSIEPVGSTDTQYF
TRBJ2-4	NA	TRBV7-2	NA	17	TGTGCCAGCAGCTTAGCTGCACTAGAGTGGAGCAAAAACATTCAGTACTTC	CASSLAALEWSKNIQYF
TRBJ1-2	TRBD1	TRBV4-1	once	16	TGCGCCAGCAGCCAAGAAATACGGACAGGGAACTATGGCTACACCTTC	CASSQEIRTGNYGYTF
TRBJ2-1	TRBD2	TRBV27	few	16	TGTGCCAGCAGCGGGCTAGCGGGAGATGCCTACAATGAGCAGTTCTTC	CASSGLAGDAYNEQFF
TRBJ1-4	NA	TRBV28	many	15	TGTGCCAGCAGCCTACGGGCGGCCAGTAATGAAAAACTGTTTTTT	CASSLRAASNEKLFF